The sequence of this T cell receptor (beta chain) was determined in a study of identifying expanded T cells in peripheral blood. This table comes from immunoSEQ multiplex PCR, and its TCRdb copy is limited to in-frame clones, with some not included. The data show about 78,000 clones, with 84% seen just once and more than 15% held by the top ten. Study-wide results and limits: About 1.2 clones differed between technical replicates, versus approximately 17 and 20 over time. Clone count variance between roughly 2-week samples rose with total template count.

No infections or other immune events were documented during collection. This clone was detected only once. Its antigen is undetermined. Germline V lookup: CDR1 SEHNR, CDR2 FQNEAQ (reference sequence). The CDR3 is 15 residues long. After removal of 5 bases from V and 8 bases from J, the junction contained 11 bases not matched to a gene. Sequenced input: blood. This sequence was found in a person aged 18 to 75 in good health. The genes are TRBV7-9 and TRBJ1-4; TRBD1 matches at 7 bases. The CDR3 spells CASSQRQGIAEKLFF. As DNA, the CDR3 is TGTGCCAGCAGCCAACGACAGGGTATAGCGGAAAAACTGTTTTTT. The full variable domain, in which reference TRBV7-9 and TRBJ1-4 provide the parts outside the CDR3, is DTGVSQNPRHKITKRGQNVTFRCDPISEHNRLYWYRQTLGQGPEFLTYFQNEAQLEKSRLLSDRFSAERPKGSFSTLEIQRTEQGDSAMYLCASSQRQGIAEKLFFGSGTQLSVL.